This T cell receptor (beta chain) was identified during a study of cytomegalovirus exposure and HLA in healthy donors. For the study at large: The early release's HLA-typed donors yielded approximately 85 million unique TCRs. Clustering assigned 70% to 85% of the roughly 400 genotyped donors to the Caucasian-associated ancestry cluster.

CDR1 is SGHRS, CDR2 YFSETQ, per germline. CDR3 length equals 14 residues. V lost 4 bases and J 2 bases, leaving 13 bases between the germline ends. The PCR used 60 Vbeta and 13 Jbeta primers. Data came from immunoSEQ multiplex PCR; TCRdb stores just in-frame clones and leaves some out. The sample lists 150,000 to 180,000 clones; roughly 70% were seen once. The source material was PBMCs. The chain couples TRBV5-1 to TRBJ2-7, with D perhaps matching TRBD1 (6 bases). The clonotype was recovered from a man aged 25 to 40 in good health and CMV-seronegative. As DNA, the CDR3 is TGCGCCAGCAGCCTGGGGGCAGCACCCTACGAGCAGTACTTC. It specifies CASSLGAAPYEQYF.